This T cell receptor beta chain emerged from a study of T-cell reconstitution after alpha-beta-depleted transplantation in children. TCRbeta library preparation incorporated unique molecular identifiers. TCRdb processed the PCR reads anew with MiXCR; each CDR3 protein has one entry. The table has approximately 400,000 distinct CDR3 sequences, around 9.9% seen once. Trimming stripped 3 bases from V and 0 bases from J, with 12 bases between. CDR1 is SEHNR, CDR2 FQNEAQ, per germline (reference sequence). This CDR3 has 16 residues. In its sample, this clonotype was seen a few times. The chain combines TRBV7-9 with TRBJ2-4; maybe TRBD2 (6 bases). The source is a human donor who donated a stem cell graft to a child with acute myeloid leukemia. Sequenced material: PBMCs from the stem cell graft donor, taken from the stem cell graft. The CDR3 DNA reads TGTGCCAGCAGCTTGGGCGGCGGGGTAGCCAAAAACATTCAGTACTTC. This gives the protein CASSLGGGVAKNIQYF.